The clone carrying this T cell receptor beta chain was recorded a few times. Antigen specificity is unknown. The record originates from a study of regulatory T cells in long-lasting Graves disease. The wider study: Over 5 years of antithyroid drugs with positive TSH receptor antibodies was taken to mean persistent Graves' disease.

Time point meaning: persistent/refractory GD, antithyroid drugs over 5 years with positive TRAb. The TCR library was made from RNA that had been extracted from PBMCs in TRIzol. CDR3 regions were amplified by Arm-PCR using iRepertoire HTBI primers to build TCR beta libraries. From the multiplex PCR reads, TCRdb called clonotypes with MiXCR, one entry per CDR3 protein. The sample includes 400,000 to 500,000 distinct CDR3 sequences, around 20% seen only once; the top ten take approximately 15%. Trimming took 2 bases from V and 10 from J, leaving 13 bases between them. In germline, CDR1 is SGDLS, CDR2 YYNGEE. This CDR3 region has 14 residues. Study outcomes and limitations: Blood alone, not thyroid tissue, was studied. Relative to new patients (around 1,000), persistent patients exhibited greater sharing of public clonotypes (about 3,000).

The specimen was peripheral blood mononuclear cells (PBMCs), collected when the disease was refractory, from a patient treated with antithyroid drugs. The V gene is TRBV9, the J gene TRBJ1-6, with D unclear. The receptor was isolated from a female donor with Graves disease. CDR3 sequence: CASSVRQLDSPLHF. The DNA of the CDR3 is TGTGCCAGCAGCGTCCGGCAGCTTGACTCACCCCTCCACTTT.